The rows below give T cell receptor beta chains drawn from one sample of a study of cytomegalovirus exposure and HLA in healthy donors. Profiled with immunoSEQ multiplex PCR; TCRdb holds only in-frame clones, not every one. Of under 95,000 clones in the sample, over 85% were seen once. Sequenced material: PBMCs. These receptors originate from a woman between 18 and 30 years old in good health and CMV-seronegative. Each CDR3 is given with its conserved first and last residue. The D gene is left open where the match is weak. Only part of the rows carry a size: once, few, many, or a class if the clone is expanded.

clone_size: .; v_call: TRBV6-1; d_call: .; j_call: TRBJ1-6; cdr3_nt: TGTGCCAGCAGTGAACGCGCGGGGCTGGGTTCACCCCTCCACTTT; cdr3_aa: CASSERAGLGSPLHF
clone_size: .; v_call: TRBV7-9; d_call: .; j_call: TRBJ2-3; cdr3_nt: TGTGCCAGCAGCAACTGGGACTCGATGATAGATACGCAGTATTTT; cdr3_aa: CASSNWDSMIDTQYF
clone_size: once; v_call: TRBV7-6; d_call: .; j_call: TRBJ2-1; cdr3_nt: TGTGCCAGCAGCCCCCACGGCTCCTACAATGAGCAGTTCTTC; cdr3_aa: CASSPHGSYNEQFF
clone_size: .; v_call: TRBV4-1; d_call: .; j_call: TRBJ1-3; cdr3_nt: TGCGCCAGCAGCCAAGATTGGGGCCTCTCTGGAAACACCATATATTTT; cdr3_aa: CASSQDWGLSGNTIYF
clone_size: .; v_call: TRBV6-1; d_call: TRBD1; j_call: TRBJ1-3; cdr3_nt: TGTGCCAGCAGGACAGGGATCTCTGGAAACACCATATATTTT; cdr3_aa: CASRTGISGNTIYF
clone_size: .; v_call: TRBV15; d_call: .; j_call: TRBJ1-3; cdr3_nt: TGTGCCACCAGCACGGCTCTACCGGGATATTTT; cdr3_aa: CATSTALPGYF
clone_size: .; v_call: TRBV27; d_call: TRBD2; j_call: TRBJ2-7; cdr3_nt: TGTGCCAGCAGTTTCTCTGCGGGAGTTTACGAGCAGTACTTC; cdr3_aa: CASSFSAGVYEQYF
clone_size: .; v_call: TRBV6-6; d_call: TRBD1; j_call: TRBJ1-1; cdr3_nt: TGTGCCAGCAAAGACAGGGGCGAAGGCGAAGCTTTCTTT; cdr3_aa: CASKDRGEGEAFF
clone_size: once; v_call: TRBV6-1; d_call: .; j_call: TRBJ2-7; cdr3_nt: TGTGCCACAGCTTCAGTTTTGAGGGTTGTCGAGCAGTACTTC; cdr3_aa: CATASVLRVVEQYF
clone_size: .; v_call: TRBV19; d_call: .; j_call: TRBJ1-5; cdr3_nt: TGTGCCAGTAGCAAGACAGGAGTTCATAGCAATCAGCCCCAGCATTTT; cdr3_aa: CASSKTGVHSNQPQHF
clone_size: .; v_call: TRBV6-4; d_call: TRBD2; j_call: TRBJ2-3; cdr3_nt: TGTGCCAGCAGCCTACTAGCGGGGGGAACAGATACGCAGTATTTT; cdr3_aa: CASSLLAGGTDTQYF
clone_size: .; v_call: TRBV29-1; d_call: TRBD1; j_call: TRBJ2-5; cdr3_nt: TGCAGCGTTGAAGATTCCCAGGGGGCTGGAGAGACCCAGTACTTC; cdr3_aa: CSVEDSQGAGETQYF
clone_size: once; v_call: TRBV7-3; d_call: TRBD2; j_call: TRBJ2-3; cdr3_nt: TGTGCCAGCAGCTTAGGACTAGCGGAAAACACAGATACGCAGTATTTT; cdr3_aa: CASSLGLAENTDTQYF
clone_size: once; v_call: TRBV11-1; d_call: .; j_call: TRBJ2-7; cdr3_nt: TGTGCCAGCAGCTTGCCGGGGTACCCCTACGAGCAGTACTTC; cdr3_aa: CASSLPGYPYEQYF
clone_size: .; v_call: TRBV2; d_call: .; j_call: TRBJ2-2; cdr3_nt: TGTGCCAGCAGCTCAAGGCAGGGTACCGGGGAGCTGTTTTTT; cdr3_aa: CASSSRQGTGELFF
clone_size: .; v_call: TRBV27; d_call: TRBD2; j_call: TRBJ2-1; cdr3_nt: TGTGCCAGCAGTTTATCGCCTTGGACTAGCGGGACCTACAATGAGCAGTTCTTC; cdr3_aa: CASSLSPWTSGTYNEQFF
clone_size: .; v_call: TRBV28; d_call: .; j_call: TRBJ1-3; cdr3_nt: TGTGCCAGCAGTCTACGCCCCGGGGGAAACACCATATATTTT; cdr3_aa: CASSLRPGGNTIYF
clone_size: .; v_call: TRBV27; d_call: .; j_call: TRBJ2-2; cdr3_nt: TGTGCCAGCAGTGCCCTCGGGGACAACCCCGGGGAGCTGTTTTTT; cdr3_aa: CASSALGDNPGELFF
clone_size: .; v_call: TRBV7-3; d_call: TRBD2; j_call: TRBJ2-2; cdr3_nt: TGTGCCAGCAGGGCTAGCGGGAGTAGGCCCGGGGAGCTGTTTTTT; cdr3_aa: CASRASGSRPGELFF
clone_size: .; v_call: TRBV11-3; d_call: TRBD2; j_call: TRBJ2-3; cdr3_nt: TGTGCCAGCAGCTTAGGGACTAGCGGGAACACAGATACGCAGTATTTT; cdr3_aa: CASSLGTSGNTDTQYF
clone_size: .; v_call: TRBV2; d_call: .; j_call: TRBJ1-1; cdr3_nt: TGTGCCAGAATACAGATGAACACTGAAGCTTTCTTT; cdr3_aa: CARIQMNTEAFF
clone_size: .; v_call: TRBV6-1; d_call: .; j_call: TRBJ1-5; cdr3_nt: TGTGCCAGCAGTGAAGCGACGGGGGGCTGGCAGCCCCAGCATTTT; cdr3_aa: CASSEATGGWQPQHF
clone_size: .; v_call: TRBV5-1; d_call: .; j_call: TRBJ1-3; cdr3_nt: TGCGCCAGCAGACCCGGGACTTCGGACACCATATATTTT; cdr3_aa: CASRPGTSDTIYF
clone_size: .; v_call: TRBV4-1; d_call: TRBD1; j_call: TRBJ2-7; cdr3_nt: TGCGCCAGCAGCCAAGATACGGGGACAGCCAGCTACGAGCAGTACTTC; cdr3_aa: CASSQDTGTASYEQYF
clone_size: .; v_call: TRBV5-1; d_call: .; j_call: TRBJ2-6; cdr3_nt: TGCGCCAGCGCCCCCCCGGGACTGGCGTCTGGGGCCAACGTCCTGACTTTC; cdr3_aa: CASAPPGLASGANVLTF
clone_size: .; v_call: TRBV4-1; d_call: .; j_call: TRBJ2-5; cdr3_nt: TGCGCCAGCAGCCGGGGCCCTCGGGAGACCCAGTACTTC; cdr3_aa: CASSRGPRETQYF
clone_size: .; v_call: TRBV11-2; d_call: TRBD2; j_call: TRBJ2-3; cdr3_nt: TGTGCCAGCAGAGCTGCGGGGAGGGGCTTGGCGACGCAGTATTTT; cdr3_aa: CASRAAGRGLATQYF
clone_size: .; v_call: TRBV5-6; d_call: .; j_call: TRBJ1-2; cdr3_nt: TGTGCCAGCAGCCTCTCGGAGTCCTATGGCTACACCTTC; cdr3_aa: CASSLSESYGYTF
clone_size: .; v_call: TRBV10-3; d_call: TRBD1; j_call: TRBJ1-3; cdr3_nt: TGTGCCACGGACAGGGGCTCTGGAAACACCATATATTTT; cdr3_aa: CATDRGSGNTIYF
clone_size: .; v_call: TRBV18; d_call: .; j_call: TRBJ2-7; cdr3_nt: TGTGCCAGCTCACCACCGAGCGGACAGACGCTGGGCGAGCAGTACTTC; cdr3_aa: CASSPPSGQTLGEQYF
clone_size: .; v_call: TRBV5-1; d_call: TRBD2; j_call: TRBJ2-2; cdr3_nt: TGCGCCAGCAGCTTAGGACTAGCGGGAGGAGCCGGGGAGCTGTTTTTT; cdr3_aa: CASSLGLAGGAGELFF
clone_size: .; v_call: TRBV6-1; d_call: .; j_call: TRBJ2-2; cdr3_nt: TGTGCCAGCAGTGTGGGGACAATCGGGGAGCTGTTTTTT; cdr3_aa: CASSVGTIGELFF
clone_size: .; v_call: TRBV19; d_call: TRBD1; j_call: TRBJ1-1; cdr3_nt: TGTGCCAGTAGGTGGGGACAGGAGAACACTGAAGCTTTCTTT; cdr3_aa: CASRWGQENTEAFF
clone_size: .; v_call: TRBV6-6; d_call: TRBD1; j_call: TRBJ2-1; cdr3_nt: TGTGCCAGCGGGAACCGGGACAGGGGTCAGAATGAGCAGTTCTTC; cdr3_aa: CASGNRDRGQNEQFF
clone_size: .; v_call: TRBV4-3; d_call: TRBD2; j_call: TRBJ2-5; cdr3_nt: TGCGCCAGCAGCCAAGTCGCGGGGGGTTACGAGACCCAGTACTTC; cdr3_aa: CASSQVAGGYETQYF
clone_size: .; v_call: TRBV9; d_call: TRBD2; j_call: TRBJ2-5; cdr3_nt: TGTGCCAGCAGCGTTGGCGGGGGGGAAGAGACCCAGTACTTC; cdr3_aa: CASSVGGGEETQYF
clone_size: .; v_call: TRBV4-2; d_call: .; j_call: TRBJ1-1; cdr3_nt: TGTGCCAGCAGCCAATGGAGCCGGGACATGAACACTGAAGCTTTCTTT; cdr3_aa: CASSQWSRDMNTEAFF
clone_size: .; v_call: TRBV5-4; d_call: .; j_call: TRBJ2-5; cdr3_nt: TGTGCCAGCAGCCTGGATAGGGGTGGGGTACAAGAGACCCAGTACTTC; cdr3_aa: CASSLDRGGVQETQYF
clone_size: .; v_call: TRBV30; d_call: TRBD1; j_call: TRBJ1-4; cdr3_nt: TGTGCCTGGTCACGCGGGACAGCTAATGAAAAACTGTTTTTT; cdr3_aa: CAWSRGTANEKLFF
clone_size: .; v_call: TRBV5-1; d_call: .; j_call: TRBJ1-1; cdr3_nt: TGCGCCAGCAGCTTGGACGAGGTGGGGAGAGACACTGAAGCTTTCTTT; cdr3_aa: CASSLDEVGRDTEAFF
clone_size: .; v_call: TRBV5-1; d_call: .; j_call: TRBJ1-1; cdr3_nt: TGCGCCAGCAGCTTGCAGGAGGGGTACACTGAAGCTTTCTTT; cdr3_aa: CASSLQEGYTEAFF
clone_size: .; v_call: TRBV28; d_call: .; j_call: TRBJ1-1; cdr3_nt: TGTGCCAGCAGTTTAAATTCGGGAAAAATGAACACTGAAGCTTTCTTT; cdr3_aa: CASSLNSGKMNTEAFF
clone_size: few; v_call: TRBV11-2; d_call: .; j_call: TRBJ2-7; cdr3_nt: TGTGCCAGCAGCTTATACGTCTCCGGGTTCTACGAGCAGTACTTC; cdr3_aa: CASSLYVSGFYEQYF
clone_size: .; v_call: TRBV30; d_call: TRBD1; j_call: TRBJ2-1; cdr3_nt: TGTGCCTGGAGTCACGGGGACAGTCCATTCTTC; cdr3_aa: CAWSHGDSPFF
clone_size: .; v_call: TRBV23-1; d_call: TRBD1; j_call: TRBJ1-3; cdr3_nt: TGCGCCAGCAGTCAGCGGGACAGGGCGCCTGGAAACACCATATATTTT; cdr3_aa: CASSQRDRAPGNTIYF
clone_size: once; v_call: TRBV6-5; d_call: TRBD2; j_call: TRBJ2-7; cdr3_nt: TGTGCCAGCATGCGGGGGATCACCTACGAGCAGTACTTC; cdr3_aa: CASMRGITYEQYF
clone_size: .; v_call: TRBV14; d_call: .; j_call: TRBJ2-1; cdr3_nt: TGTGCCAGCAGCCGGGAACCGGGACTCCTGTCCTCCTACAATGAGCAGTTCTTC; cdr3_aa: CASSREPGLLSSYNEQFF
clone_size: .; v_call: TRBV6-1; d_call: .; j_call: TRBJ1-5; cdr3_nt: TGTGCCAGCACTGAGTTAGACAACTATCAGCCCCAGCATTTT; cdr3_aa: CASTELDNYQPQHF
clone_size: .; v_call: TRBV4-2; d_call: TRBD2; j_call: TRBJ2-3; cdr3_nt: TGTGCCAGCAGCCAGGAAGCCGGGGGGGAGAGCACAGATACGCAGTATTTT; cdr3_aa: CASSQEAGGESTDTQYF
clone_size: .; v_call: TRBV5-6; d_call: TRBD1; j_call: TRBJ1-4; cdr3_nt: TGTGCCAGCAGCTTGCCTTTCTCCCCGGGACAGGGTCGGGAAAAACTGTTTTTT; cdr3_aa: CASSLPFSPGQGREKLFF
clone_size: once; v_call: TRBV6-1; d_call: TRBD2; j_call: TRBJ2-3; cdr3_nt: TGTGCCAGCTCTGGGACTAGACACACAGATACGCAGTATTTT; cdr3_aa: CASSGTRHTDTQYF
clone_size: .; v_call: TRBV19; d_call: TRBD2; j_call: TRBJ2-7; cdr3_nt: TGTGCCAGTAGTATATCTAGCGGGAGCTCCGAGCAGTACTTC; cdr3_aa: CASSISSGSSEQYF
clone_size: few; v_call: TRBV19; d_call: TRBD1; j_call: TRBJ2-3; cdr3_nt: TGTGCCAGCCGTACAGGGGGCATGTCAGATACGCAGTATTTT; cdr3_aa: CASRTGGMSDTQYF
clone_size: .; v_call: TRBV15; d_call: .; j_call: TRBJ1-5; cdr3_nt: TGTGCCACCAGCAGAGATTCTGGGCGCAATCAGCCCCAGCATTTT; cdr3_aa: CATSRDSGRNQPQHF
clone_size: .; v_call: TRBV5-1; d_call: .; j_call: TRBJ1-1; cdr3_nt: TGCGCCAGCAAAGAGTTCCCAGGGGCCCAAAACACTGAAGCTTTCTTT; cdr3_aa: CASKEFPGAQNTEAFF